Listed here are 8 T cell receptor beta chains from one sample, sequenced in a study of CD8 T cells in ankylosing spondylitis. Via MiXCR, TCRdb re-called the 5' RACE reads, giving one row per CDR3 protein. The repertoire holds roughly 440,000 distinct CDR3 sequences, with 17% as singletons. Their recognized antigens are unknown. Broader study findings: A TCR beta motif of 7 or 8 highly homologous variants appeared characteristic of ankylosing spondylitis blood.

Sequencing was done on a sample of blood, either unsorted or a sorted T cell fraction (not recorded which). These receptor sequences come from a male donor with ankylosing spondylitis.

This clonotype was observed a few times. V and J are TRBV18 and TRBJ1-5, with 8 bases identical to TRBD1. This CDR3 is 16 amino acids long. Germline lookup yields CDR1 KGHSH and CDR2 LQKENI. With 6 bases clipped from V and 0 bases from J, the junction kept 7 bases outside the gene matches. This CDR3 reads CASSPDRVDSNQPQHF. CDR3 nucleotides: TGTGCCAGCTCCCCGGACAGGGTCGATAGCAATCAGCCCCAGCATTTT.

The genes are TRBV5-1 and TRBJ2-4; D is uncertain. This CDR3 region has 14 residues. Trimming took off 4 bases at V and 0 bases at J, with 8 bases between the two ends. Germline CDR1 reads SGHRS; CDR2 reads YFSETQ. DNA for the CDR3: TGCGCCAGCAGCCAGACGATAGCCAAAAACATTCAGTACTTC. Its protein is CASSQTIAKNIQYF.

This clonotype was seen more than once but under ten times. The chain couples TRBV5-1 to TRBJ2-5; TRBD2 might be the D (6 bases). Germline CDR1 reads SGHRS; CDR2 reads YFSETQ. V dropped 5 bases and J dropped 4 bases, with 18 bases sitting between them. The CDR3 has 15 amino acids. The CDR3 spells CASRPLAGLGETQYF. The CDR3 region has the DNA TGCGCCAGCAGACCCTTGGCGGGATTAGGAGAGACCCAGTACTTC.

This clonotype was counted between two and nine times. V is TRBV11-2 and J is TRBJ1-5; no firm D call. CDR3 length: 14 amino acids. V lost 0 bases, J lost 5 bases, and 8 bases lay in between. Germline loops: CDR1 SGHAT, CDR2 FQNNGV. The CDR3 nucleotides read TGTGCCAGCAGCTTAGACGGATCCCATCAGCCCCAGCATTTT. As protein: CASSLDGSHQPQHF.

The chain combines TRBV10-3 with TRBJ2-2, with TRBD2 matching 9 bases. V lost 7 bases to trimming and J lost 5 bases; unmatched junction nucleotides: 11. The CDR3 is 16 amino acids. The germline gives CDR1 ENHRY, CDR2 SYGVKD. The DNA for the CDR3 is TGTGCCATCAAACCCATTAGCGGGGGCTTAACCGGGGAGCTGTTTTTT. Protein: CAIKPISGGLTGELFF.

This clonotype was seen more than once but under ten times. The genes are TRBV7-8 and TRBJ1-5, with D maybe TRBD1 (6 bases). The CDR3 is 14 residues long. Germline CDR1 reads SGHVS; CDR2 reads FQNEAQ. The V end lost 5 bases, the J end lost 4 bases, and 12 bases lay between the germline ends. The CDR3 sequence: CASSPRDTNQPQHF. CDR3 coding DNA: TGTGCCAGCAGCCCCCGGGACACAAATCAGCCCCAGCATTTT.

The gene calls are TRBV5-1 and TRBJ1-1; D gene ambiguous. Trimming stripped 3 bases from V and 7 bases from J, with 13 bases between. The length of the CDR3 is 13 residues. The germline CDR1 and CDR2 sequences are SGHRS and YFSETQ. CDR3 sequence (DNA): TGCGCCAGCAGCTCCTTGGGGTTTGTTGAAGCTTTCTTT. This translates into CASSSLGFVEAFF.

The gene calls are TRBV6-5 and TRBJ2-1; 13 bases line up with TRBD2. The CDR3 sequence is 17 residues long. Germline V gives CDR1 MNHEY, CDR2 SVGAGI. Trimming took 0 bases from V and 5 from J; bases not matched to a gene: 4. This CDR3 reads CASSYSWTSGSHNEQFF. The CDR3 DNA sequence: TGTGCCAGCAGTTACTCTTGGACTAGCGGGAGCCACAATGAGCAGTTCTTC.